A selection of T cell receptor beta chains follows, all from one sample in a study of blood T cell repertoires in COVID-19. The assay was immunoSEQ multiplex PCR, and TCRdb's table has in-frame clones only and misses some. This repertoire shows tens of thousands of clones, approximately 91% found once; its top ten account for roughly an eighth. Sequencing was performed on peripheral blood. The receptors come from a human donor in a cohort sampled during active COVID-19. Both conserved end residues are part of each CDR3.

TRBV6-5	TRBJ2-2	CASTAGGANTGELFF
TRBV4-3	TRBJ1-2	CASSQVWTGLGYGYTF
TRBV5-4	TRBJ2-5	CASSRSGGPQETQYF
TRBV9	TRBJ1-3	CASSETGGTSGNTIYF
TRBV7-3	TRBJ2-2	CASSAVGPGELFF
TRBV4-2	TRBJ1-2	CASSQEQGSYGYTF
TRBV7-7	TRBJ2-7	CASSLVGGLSYEQYF
TRBV15	TRBJ1-2	CATSRNLGQNYGYTF
TRBV13	TRBJ2-7	CASSTRGTSGVHSYEQYF
TRBV9	TRBJ2-2	CASSVGGAGYTGELFF
TRBV11-2	TRBJ1-1	CASRVTGVKNTEAFF
TRBV4-3	TRBJ1-2	CASSQETLGTGGYGYTF
TRBV6-5	TRBJ2-7	CASTNGQVPSEQYF
TRBV4-1	TRBJ1-6	CASSQWGQGNSPLHF
TRBV2	TRBJ2-7	CATREGSTTYEQYF
TRBV3-1/TRBV3-2	TRBJ1-1	CASSQGGGEAFF
TRBV6-5	TRBJ2-3	CASRSGGGDTQYF
TRBV7-2	TRBJ1-5	CASSLSSGYSNQPQHF
TRBV27	TRBJ1-6	CASSLPPAANSPLHF
TRBV7-9	TRBJ1-5	CASSLAGQPQHF
TRBV5-1	TRBJ1-2	CASSEAGTANYGYTF
TRBV6-2/TRBV6-3	TRBJ2-7	CASSALPSASRGLHLYEQYF
TRBV10-1	TRBJ1-4	CASSGTGTGKLFF
TRBV5-4	TRBJ1-2	CASSFSGGGNYGYTF
TRBV18	TRBJ1-1	CASSPTGRLNTEAFF
TRBV10-1	TRBJ2-1	CASSPHRPFEDEQFF
TRBV4-1	TRBJ2-1	CASSSMGAGRYNEQFF
TRBV4-1	TRBJ2-7	CASSHRPSRGASGAISYEQYF
TRBV11-2	TRBJ2-5	CASSLTQGARETQYF